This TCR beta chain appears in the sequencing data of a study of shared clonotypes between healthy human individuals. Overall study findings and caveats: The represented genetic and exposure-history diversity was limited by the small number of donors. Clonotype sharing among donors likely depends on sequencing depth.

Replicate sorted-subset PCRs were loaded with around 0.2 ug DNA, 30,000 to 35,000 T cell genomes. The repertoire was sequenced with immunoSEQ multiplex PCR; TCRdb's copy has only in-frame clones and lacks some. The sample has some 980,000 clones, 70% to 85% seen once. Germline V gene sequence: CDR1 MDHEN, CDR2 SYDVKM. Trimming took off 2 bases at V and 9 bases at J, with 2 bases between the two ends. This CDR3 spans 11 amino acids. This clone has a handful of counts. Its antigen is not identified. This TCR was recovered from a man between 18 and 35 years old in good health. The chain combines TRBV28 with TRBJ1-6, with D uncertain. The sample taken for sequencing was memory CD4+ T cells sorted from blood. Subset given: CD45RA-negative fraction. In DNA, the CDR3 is TGTGCCAGCAGTTTACGTTCACCCCTCCACTTT. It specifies CASSLRSPLHF.